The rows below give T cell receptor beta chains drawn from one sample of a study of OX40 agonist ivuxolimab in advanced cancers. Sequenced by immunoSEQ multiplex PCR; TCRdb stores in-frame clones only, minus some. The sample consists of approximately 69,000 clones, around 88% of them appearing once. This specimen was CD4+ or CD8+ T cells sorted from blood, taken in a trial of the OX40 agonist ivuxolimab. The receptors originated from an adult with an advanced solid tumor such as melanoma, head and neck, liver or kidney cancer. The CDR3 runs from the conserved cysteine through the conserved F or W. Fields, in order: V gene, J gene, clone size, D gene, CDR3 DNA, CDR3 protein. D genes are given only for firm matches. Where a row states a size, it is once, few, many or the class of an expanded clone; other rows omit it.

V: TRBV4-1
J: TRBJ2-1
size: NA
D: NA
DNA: TGCGCCAGCAGCCAAGGGGCGATCCGCTCCTACAATGAGCAGTTCTTC
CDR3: CASSQGAIRSYNEQFF

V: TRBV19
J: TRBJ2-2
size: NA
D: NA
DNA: TGTGCCAGTAGTATACTTAGCGGGAACACCGGGGAGCTGTTTTTT
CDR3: CASSILSGNTGELFF

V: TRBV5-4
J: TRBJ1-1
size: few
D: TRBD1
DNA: TGTGCCAGCAGCTTGAGGGACAGGGGCACTGAAGCTTTCTTT
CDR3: CASSLRDRGTEAFF

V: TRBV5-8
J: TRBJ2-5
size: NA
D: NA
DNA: TGTGCCAGCAGCCTACTTCAAGAGACCCAGTACTTC
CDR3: CASSLLQETQYF

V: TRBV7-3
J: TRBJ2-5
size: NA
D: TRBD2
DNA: TGTGCCAGCAGCTTAGGCCCCCTAGCGGGGGGTTCCAAGGGGACCCAGTACTTC
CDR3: CASSLGPLAGGSKGTQYF

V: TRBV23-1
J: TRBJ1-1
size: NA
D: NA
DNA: TGCGCCAGCAGCGCAACCTTGCGGGTGATGAACACTGAAGCTTTCTTT
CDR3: CASSATLRVMNTEAFF

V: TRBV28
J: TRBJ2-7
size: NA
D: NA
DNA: TGTGCCAGCGGGACCCACTCTCCCTACGAGCAGTACTTC
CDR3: CASGTHSPYEQYF

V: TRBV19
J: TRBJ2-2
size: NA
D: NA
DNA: TGTGCCAGTAGCAGGGGCGCCGGGGAGCTGTTTTTT
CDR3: CASSRGAGELFF

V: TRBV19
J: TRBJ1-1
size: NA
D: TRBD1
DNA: TGTGCCAGTAGTATCCGGGACAGGGTATTTGAAGCTTTCTTT
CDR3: CASSIRDRVFEAFF

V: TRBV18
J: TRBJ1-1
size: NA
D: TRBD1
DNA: TGTGCCAGCTCACCTACACGGGGACAGGCCACAAAGGGCACTGAAGCTTTCTTT
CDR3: CASSPTRGQATKGTEAFF

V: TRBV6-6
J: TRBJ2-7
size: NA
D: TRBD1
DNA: TGTGCCAGCATCCCGGGACAGGGTCGGTACGAGCAGTACTTC
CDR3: CASIPGQGRYEQYF

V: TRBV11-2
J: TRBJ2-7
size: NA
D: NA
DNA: TGTGCCAGCAGCCCACAGGGGAGGGGGTACTACGAGCAGTACTTC
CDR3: CASSPQGRGYYEQYF

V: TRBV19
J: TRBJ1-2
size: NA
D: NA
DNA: TGTGCCAGTAATCCCCAGGGGCACAGGAATGGCTACACCTTC
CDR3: CASNPQGHRNGYTF

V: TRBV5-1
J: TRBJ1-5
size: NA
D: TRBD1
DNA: TGCGCCAGCAGCATTGGACAGGGGGGCGGACAGCCCCAGCATTTT
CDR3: CASSIGQGGGQPQHF

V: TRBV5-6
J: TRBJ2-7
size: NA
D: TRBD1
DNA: TGTGCCAGCAGCTCTCTACAGGGGGACTACGAGCAGTACTTC
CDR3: CASSSLQGDYEQYF

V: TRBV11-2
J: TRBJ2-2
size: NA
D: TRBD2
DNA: TGTGCCAGCAGCCCCGGACTAGCGGGAGGGCCTATTGGTGGGGAGCTGTTTTTT
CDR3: CASSPGLAGGPIGGELFF

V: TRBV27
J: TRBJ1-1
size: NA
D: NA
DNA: TGTGCCAGCAGTAAAACACGGGTCCTCTTCACTGAAGCTTTCTTT
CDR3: CASSKTRVLFTEAFF

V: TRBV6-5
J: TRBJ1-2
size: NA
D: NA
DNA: TGTGCCAGCAGTTACCTAACAGGGACGGATGGCTACACCTTC
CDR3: CASSYLTGTDGYTF

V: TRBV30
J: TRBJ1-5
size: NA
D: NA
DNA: TGTGCCTGGAGTGTACCGGGCTATAGCAATCAGCCCCAGCATTTT
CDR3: CAWSVPGYSNQPQHF

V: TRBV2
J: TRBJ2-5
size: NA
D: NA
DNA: TGTGCCAGCTCGTCAGTTTGGGGAGAGACCCAGTACTTC
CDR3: CASSSVWGETQYF

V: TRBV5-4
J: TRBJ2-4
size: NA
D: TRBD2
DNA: TGTGCCAGCAGCTCGTTGACTAGCGGCAAAAACATTCAGTACTTC
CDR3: CASSSLTSGKNIQYF

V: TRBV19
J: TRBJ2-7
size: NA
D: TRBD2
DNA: TGTGCCAGTAGTCCAGGACTAGCGCAGATAACATCCTACGAGCAGTACTTC
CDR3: CASSPGLAQITSYEQYF

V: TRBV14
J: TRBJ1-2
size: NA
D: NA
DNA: TGTGCCAGCAGCCAACGGCAGGGCCACTATGGCTACACCTTC
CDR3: CASSQRQGHYGYTF

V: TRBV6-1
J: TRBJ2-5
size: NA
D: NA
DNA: TGTGCCAGCAACCCTGGGGGCGCCGAAGAGACCCAGTACTTC
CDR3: CASNPGGAEETQYF

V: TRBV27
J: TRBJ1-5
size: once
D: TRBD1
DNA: TGTGCCAGCAGTAAGACAGGGTGGCAGCCCCAGCATTTT
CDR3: CASSKTGWQPQHF

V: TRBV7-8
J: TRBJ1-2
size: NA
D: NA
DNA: TGTGCCAGCAGCTGGGGCAGCTCGGGCTACACCTTC
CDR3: CASSWGSSGYTF

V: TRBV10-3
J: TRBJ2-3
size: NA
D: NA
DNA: TGTGCCATCAGAGGCCGCACAGATACGCAGTATTTT
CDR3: CAIRGRTDTQYF

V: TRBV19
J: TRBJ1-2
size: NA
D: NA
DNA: TGTGCCAGTAGTATAAGGGAGACAAATGGCTACACCTTC
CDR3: CASSIRETNGYTF

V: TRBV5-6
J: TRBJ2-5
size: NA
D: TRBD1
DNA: TGTGCCAGCAGCGACAGGGTCCAAGAGACCCAGTACTTC
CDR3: CASSDRVQETQYF

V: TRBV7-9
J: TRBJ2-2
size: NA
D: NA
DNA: TGTGCCAGCAGCTCCCGGACTCTTCTACCCCAGAACACCGGGGAGCTGTTTTTT
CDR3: CASSSRTLLPQNTGELFF

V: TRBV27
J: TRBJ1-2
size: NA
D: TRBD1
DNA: TGTGCCAGCTTTTCATACAGGGGGCCCAACTATGGCTACACCTTC
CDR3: CASFSYRGPNYGYTF

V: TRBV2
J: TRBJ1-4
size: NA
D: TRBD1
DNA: TGTGCCAGCAACCGACAGGGGGTGTCTAATGAAAAACTGTTTTTT
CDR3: CASNRQGVSNEKLFF

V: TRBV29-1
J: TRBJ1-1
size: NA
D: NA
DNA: TGCAGCGTCGGGGAATCGGGGGACACTGAAGCTTTCTTT
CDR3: CSVGESGDTEAFF

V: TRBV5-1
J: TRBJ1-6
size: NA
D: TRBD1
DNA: TGCGCCAGCAGCTTTGTTCCGGGACAGGGGCTCTCACCCCTCCACTTT
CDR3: CASSFVPGQGLSPLHF

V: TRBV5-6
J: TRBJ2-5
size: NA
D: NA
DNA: TGTGCCAGCAGCTTCAGGAGCCGAGAGACCCAGTACTTC
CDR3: CASSFRSRETQYF

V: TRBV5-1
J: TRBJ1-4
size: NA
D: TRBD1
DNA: TGCGCCAGCAGCTGGACAGGGGGAACAACTAATGAAAAACTGTTTTTT
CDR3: CASSWTGGTTNEKLFF

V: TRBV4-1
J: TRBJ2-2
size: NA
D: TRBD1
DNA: TGCGCCAGCAGCCAGAACCACAGGGGGCGTACCGGGGAGCTGTTTTTT
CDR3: CASSQNHRGRTGELFF